A single sample is the source of the 14 T cell receptor beta chains below, sequenced in a study of cytomegalovirus exposure and HLA in healthy donors. The PCR made use of 60 Vbeta and 13 Jbeta primers. Sequenced by immunoSEQ multiplex PCR; TCRdb stores in-frame clones only, minus some. Here the sample spans under 200,000 clones, 65% to 80% being singletons. Sequencing used PBMCs. These TCRs come from a woman aged 40 to 50 in good health and CMV-seropositive.

This rearrangement joins TRBV5-5 to TRBJ2-3, with 12 bases fitting TRBD1. This CDR3 has 16 amino acids. The germline CDR1 and CDR2 sequences are SGHKS and YYEKEE (reference sequence). Trimming cost V 3 bases and J 5 bases; bases outside gene matches: 7. The CDR3 nucleotides are TGTGCCAGCAGCTGGGCGGGACAGGGGGCGCGAGATACGCAGTATTTT. Residues: CASSWAGQGARDTQYF. The complete variable domain, with remaining parts taken from reference TRBV5-5 and TRBJ2-3, reads DAGVTQSPTHLIKTRGQQVTLRCSPISGHKSVSWYQQVLGQGPQFIFQYYEKEERGRGNFPDRFSARQFPNYSSELNVNALLLGDSALYLCASSWAGQGARDTQYFGPGTRLTVL.

The J gene is TRBJ1-2, the V gene TRBV5-1; a weak D match, TRBD1 (6 bases). Trimming stripped 4 bases from V and 4 bases from J, with 8 bases between. From germline, CDR1 is SGHRS and CDR2 YFSETQ. This CDR3 spans 12 amino acids. CDR3 nucleotides: TGCGCCAGCAGCCCGACAGGCTATGGCTACACCTTC. Translation: CASSPTGYGYTF. The full variable domain, its missing parts supplied by reference TRBV5-1 and TRBJ1-2, is KAGVTQTPRYLIKTRGQQVTLSCSPISGHRSVSWYQQTPGQGLQFLFEYFSETQRNKGNFPGRFSGRQFSNSRSEMNVSTLELGDSALYLCASSPTGYGYTFGSGTRLTVV.

V gene TRBV6-1 combines with J gene TRBJ2-2, with a possible D match to TRBD1 (6 bases). Trimming pared 7 bases from V and 6 bases from J, leaving 18 bases between. The CDR3 is 15 amino acids. Germline-derived CDR1 and CDR2 are MNHNS and SASEGT. CDR3 region: CASNSARGLSGELFF. CDR3 coding DNA: TGTGCCAGCAATTCGGCCAGGGGATTGTCCGGGGAGCTGTTTTTT.

The chain links TRBV28 to TRBJ1-2; 10 nucleotides agree with TRBD1. The CDR3 extends over 16 amino acids. V lost 1 base, J lost 8 bases, and 10 bases stayed unmatched. CDR1 MDHEN and CDR2 SYDVKM come from the germline V gene. DNA of the CDR3: TGTGCCAGCAGTTTATCACGATCCGGGACAGGGGACGGCTACACCTTC. Translating gives CASSLSRSGTGDGYTF.

V and J are TRBV6-5 and TRBJ1-5; 7 bases agree with TRBD1. J was trimmed by 8 bases and V by 4 bases; bases with no gene match: 5. The CDR3 is 13 amino acids. The germline gives CDR1 MNHEY, CDR2 SVGAGI. CDR3 sequence (DNA): TGTGCCAGCAGTTCCGACAGGGCTGAGCCCCAGCATTTT. It is translated as CASSSDRAEPQHF.

For this clone: Different DNA sequences within this sample yield the same CDR3. This sequence joins TRBV9 and TRBJ2-5; weak D call: TRBD2 (5 bases). Germline values: CDR1 SGDLS, CDR2 YYNGEE. This CDR3 spans 13 amino acids. V was shortened by 2 bases and J by 5 bases, with 10 bases between the two germline ends. The CDR3: CASSVSREETQYF. CDR3 bases: TGTGCCAGCAGCGTCTCTAGGGAGGAGACCCAGTACTTC.

DNA of the CDR3: TGTGCCAGCGGGACTATTACGTTGGGCCCCGTGACGCAGTATTTT. It translates to CASGTITLGPVTQYF. The rearrangement uses TRBV2 and TRBJ2-3; 7 bases align to TRBD2. From germline, CDR1 is SNHLY and CDR2 FYNNEI. Germline trimming cut 8 bases from V and 9 bases from J; bases unmatched to any gene: 17. This CDR3 spans 15 amino acids.

This chain uses TRBV5-4 with TRBJ2-7; TRBD1 agrees at 7 bases. V gave up 3 bases and J gave up 0 bases; unmatched junction bases: 6. Germline V gene data show CDR1 as SGHNT and CDR2 as YYREEE (reference sequence). CDR3 length: 15 residues. The CDR3 nucleotides read TGTGCCAGCAGCTCCTTGGGACAGAACTCCTACGAGCAGTACTTC. Protein sequence: CASSSLGQNSYEQYF. Full variable domain (outside the CDR3, taken from reference TRBV5-4 and TRBJ2-7): ETGVTQSPTHLIKTRGQQVTLRCSSQSGHNTVSWYQQALGQGPQFIFQYYREEENGRGNFPPRFSGLQFPNYSSELNVNALELDDSALYLCASSSLGQNSYEQYFGPGTRLTVT.

The rearrangement joins TRBV9 to TRBJ2-5, with a possible D match to TRBD2 (5 bases). CDR3 size: 13 residues. The germline V gene encodes CDR1 SGDLS and CDR2 YYNGEE. V was trimmed by 4 bases and J by 5 bases, leaving 12 bases between them. CDR3 sequence: CASSPSRGETQYF. In DNA form, the CDR3 reads TGTGCCAGCAGCCCTTCCCGCGGGGAGACCCAGTACTTC.

This chain uses TRBV4-3 with TRBJ1-2; TRBD1 matches 9 bases. The CDR3 runs to 16 residues. Trimming removed 0 bases from V and 7 bases from J; junction bases left unmatched: 9. In germline, CDR1 is LGHNA, CDR2 YSLEER. DNA for the CDR3: TGCGCCAGCAGCCAAGAGGGACAGGGACATGTAGGTGGCTACACCTTC. Its translation: CASSQEGQGHVGGYTF.

The V and J genes are TRBV29-1 and TRBJ2-3; the D is unclear. Trimming took off 5 bases at V and 2 bases at J, with 5 bases between the two ends. CDR3 length equals 11 residues. Germline CDR1 and CDR2: SQVTM and ANQGSEA. This CDR3 reads CSVQFTDTQYF. In DNA form, the CDR3 reads TGCAGCGTTCAATTCACAGATACGCAGTATTTT.

The rearrangement uses TRBV19 and TRBJ2-7, with 9 bases that match TRBD1. The CDR3 runs 14 residues. CDR1 LNHDA and CDR2 SQIVND come from the germline V gene (reference sequence). The V gene end was trimmed by 1 base and the J gene end by 2 bases; junction bases not matched to a gene: 0. The CDR3 DNA reads TGTGCCAGTAGTATAGGGACAGGGGCCTACGAGCAGTACTTC. Amino acid sequence: CASSIGTGAYEQYF.

The J gene is TRBJ1-2, the V gene TRBV14, with a possible D match to TRBD1 (5 bases). Germline lookup yields CDR1 SGHDN and CDR2 FVKESK. The length of the CDR3 is 16 residues. Trimming stripped 3 bases from V and 1 base from J, with 15 bases between. CDR3 loop: CASSHRPIDSNYGYTF. CDR3 bases: TGTGCCAGCAGCCACCGACCTATCGACAGTAACTATGGCTACACCTTC. The variable domain in full, completed from reference TRBV14 and TRBJ1-2, reads EAGVTQFPSHSVIEKGQTVTLRCDPISGHDNLYWYRRVMGKEIKFLLHFVKESKQDESGMPNNRFLAERTGGTYSTLKVQPAELEDSGVYFCASSHRPIDSNYGYTFGSGTRLTVV.

This sequence joins TRBV28 and TRBJ1-2; 9 positions agree with TRBD1. With V trimmed by 4 bases and J by 6 bases, 9 bases remained unmatched. Germline lookup yields CDR1 MDHEN and CDR2 SYDVKM. There are 15 residues in the CDR3. The CDR3 region is CASSSRWDRVNGYTF. Here the CDR3 DNA reads TGTGCCAGCAGTTCGAGGTGGGACAGGGTTAATGGCTACACCTTC.